This T cell receptor beta chain was observed in a study of response to subunit inactivated influenza vaccine. Via MiXCR, TCRdb re-called the RT-PCR reads, giving one row per CDR3 protein. The data hold around 480,000 distinct CDR3 sequences, with about 15% observed a single time. Study-wide points: Seasonal influenza vaccination, on each occasion, was suggested by the authors to recruit few new T cells.

This clonotype appeared a few times. Its matching antigen is unknown. Material: CD4+ T cells sorted from PBMCs, obtained around 2 years after vaccination. This clonotype originated in a man aged 50-75 years who received an inactivated influenza vaccine.

CDR3 nucleotide sequence: TGTGCCAGCAGTGCGCGATTCGTGGGCACAGATACGCAGTATTTT. It codes for CASSARFVGTDTQYF. This rearrangement joins TRBV12-3 or TRBV12-4 to TRBJ2-3; D is undetermined. CDR3 size: 15 residues. Trimming left V 5 bases short and J 1 base short, with 13 bases between.